A single T cell receptor beta chain is shown here with its context. Its target is not known. The data originate from a study of T cell responses to AZD1222 COVID-19 vaccine. Study information: Investigators merged groups given second doses at roughly 4 or roughly 12 weeks. Study-level findings and limits: Spike-spanning, vaccine-associated CD4 TCRs were dominant at 160-218 and 743-854. The donor cohort was predominantly white British with a female majority, and clonal diversity may have been underestimated.

Measured with immunoSEQ multiplex PCR; TCRdb has only the in-frame clones, and not every one. The table lists about 120,000 clones, more than 75% of them singletons. V was trimmed by 3 bases and J by 5 bases, leaving 9 bases between them. The CDR3 is 13 residues long. Germline-derived CDR1 and CDR2 are LNHDA and SQIVND (reference sequence). This receptor was taken from an adult in good health. The chain is built from TRBV19 and TRBJ2-3, with D perhaps TRBD2 (6 bases). Sequencing used peripheral blood, obtained on day 0 of AZD1222 vaccination. In nucleotides, the CDR3 is TGTGCCAGTAGTATGACCGGGGGAGATACGCAGTATTTT. Translation: CASSMTGGDTQYF.